The 5 T cell receptor beta chains given below trace back to one sample, sequenced in a study of monozygotic twins with inflammatory bowel disease. TCRdb re-called the 5' RACE reads and gives one entry per CDR3 protein, without DNA. In all, the sample yields a few hundred thousand distinct CDR3 sequences. The sample comprised blood. These receptors were collected from a human donor with ulcerative colitis or Crohn's disease, or a healthy co-twin of an affected twin (not recorded which).

The V call is TRBV6-2 or TRBV6-3, the J call TRBJ1-1. This CDR3 is 12 amino acids long. The germline gives CDR1 MNHEY, CDR2 SVGEGT. The chain's CDR3 is CASSWGSGEAFF.

The J gene is TRBJ2-7, the V gene TRBV20-1; there is no DNA to check the TCRdb D call of TRBD1. This CDR3 is 11 amino acids long. Germline CDR1 is DFQATT and CDR2 is SNEGSKA (reference sequence). The CDR3: CSLTGDYEQYF.

V and J are TRBV7-2 and TRBJ2-6; checking the TCRdb D call of TRBD1 is not possible without DNA. The CDR3 extends over 16 amino acids. Germline V lookup: CDR1 SGHTA, CDR2 FQGNSA. The CDR3 here is CASSLDRSSGANVLTF.

The chain has TRBV11-2 and TRBJ2-7. Germline loops: CDR1 SGHAT, CDR2 FQNNGV. The CDR3 runs to 12 residues. CDR3 amino acids: CASSFPKDEQYF.

The V and J genes are TRBV30 and TRBJ2-1; the D call of TRBD2 rests on TCRdb alone, since no DNA is present to check it. The germline gives CDR1 GTSNPN, CDR2 SVGIG (reference sequence). This CDR3 is 15 amino acids long. The CDR3 protein is CAWRELAGPYNEQFF. The entire variable domain, with the rest obtained from reference TRBV30 and TRBJ2-1, is as follows: SQTIHQWPATLVQPVGSPLSLECTVEGTSNPNLYWYRQAAGRGLQLLFYSVGIGQISSEVPQNLSASRPQDRQFILSSKKLLLSDSGFYLCAWRELAGPYNEQFFGPGTRLTVL.